This entry is about one TCR beta chain. It lacks a known antigen. The record has no base qualities; no much larger clone is one base away. The data stem from a study of somatic mutations in cytotoxic T cells in rheumatoid arthritis (dated by TCRdb to 2017 to 2019). The study in broad terms: Patient peripheral blood (30 ml EDTA) was drawn right after diagnosis and before any treatment started. Some T-cell populations stained with V beta antibodies were sorted by flow on a FACSAria II or Sony SH800 to nearly 100% purity, with sorted V beta1+ cells additionally subjected to TCRB sequencing. The study asked whether expanded CD8+ T-cell clones in newly diagnosed, untreated rheumatoid arthritis carry somatic mutations, and used TCRB deep sequencing to characterize clonality. TCRB deep sequencing covered about 60 patients with rheumatoid arthritis along with approximately 20 healthy controls. Patients and controls did not essentially differ in median age, which was nearly identical between the groups.

On an AutoMACS, CD4+ and CD8+ cells were isolated via positive magnetic bead selection, and their purity was verified by flow cytometry. Clonal expansions were first screened by flow cytometry with a TCR V beta antibody panel, then characterized by TCRB deep sequencing of sorted CD8+ fractions. Peripheral blood mononuclear cells were obtained using density gradient separation with Ficoll-Paque PLUS. Nucleospin Tissue or Tissue XS kits were used to extract DNA from CD4-enriched, CD8-enriched or PBMC samples, and a Qubit 2.0 fluorometer was used for quantification. On the study overall, not on this receptor specifically: The largest CD8+ clone made up more than 20% of CD8+ cells in about an eighth of the roughly 65 patients, and blood and synovial fluid shared several identical CD8+ TCRB sequences. Healthy controls showed no age-related increase in CD8+ clonality, whereas patients did (Spearman r ≈ 0.5). The finding that TRBV07 was slightly underrepresented in patients was left unadjusted for multiple comparisons. Rheumatoid arthritis patients and age-matched healthy controls did not significantly differ in CD8+ T-cell clonality. Viral specificity could not be ruled out by absence from virus-specific databases, and the antigen targets of the expanded CD8+ clones remained unknown.

The germline V gene yields MDHEN for CDR1 and SYDVKM for CDR2. The junction carries 10 bases between V and J, which are trimmed by 6 bases and 5 bases respectively. Spanning cysteine to phenylalanine, the CDR3 consists of 12 amino acids. The entry retains the CDR3 DNA only, 36 bases that are in frame from base 1. The immunoSEQ assay was applied to genomic DNA for TCRB CDR3 sequencing. Per the authors' processing: When patient CD8+ clones exceeding 1% were checked against published virus-specific TCRB sequences, only a few matched. The analyses included only productive TCRB rearrangements. Defining a clone by its unique TCRB CDR3 sequence, the study calculated clonality as a productive clonality index derived from Shannon entropy. The template counts of each clone relative to the total templates per sample were used to calculate repertoire overlap between two samples. A correlation with a Spearman r of approximately 0.6 was found between V-gene usage by flow cytometry and V-gene usage by TCRB sequencing. TCRdb retrieved this table from immuneACCESS and kept in-frame rearrangements only. Not all clones are present; in checked studies, unresolved V genes account for under half, and no reason is known for the remainder. D and trimming come from the DNA, and the V and J calls and clone size come from that table. The sample table contains roughly 11,000 clones; only one count was recorded for roughly 70% of them. The ten largest account for approximately 34% of the sample.

Sequencing was done on a sample of CD8+ T cells sorted from blood. Recombination joined TRBV28 with TRBJ1-2; the D region possibly corresponds to TRBD1 (6 bases align). The receptor comes from an adult with rheumatoid arthritis. The sequence in DNA is TGTGCCAGCAGCCAGGGGCCATATGGCTACACCTTC. Its translation reads: CASSQGPYGYTF.